Presented here are 21 T cell receptor beta chains from one specimen sequenced in a study of early stage breast cancer tumors. Assay used: immunoSEQ multiplex PCR; TCRdb lists only in-frame clones, some missing. The repertoire holds some 36,000 clones, with around 70% as singletons. Source material: blood. These receptors all stem from a person in their sixties or seventies with breast cancer.

This clone occurred once. The gene calls are TRBV6-5 and TRBJ2-7, with TRBD2 matching over 12 bases. Germline lookup yields CDR1 MNHEY and CDR2 SVGAGI. V lost 2 bases, J lost 4 bases, and 0 bases stayed unmatched. The CDR3 is made up of 14 amino acids. The chain's CDR3 is CASSYTSGGYEQYF. Here the CDR3 DNA reads TGTGCCAGCAGTTACACTAGCGGGGGGTACGAGCAGTACTTC.

This rearrangement joins TRBV9 to TRBJ2-7; TRBD1 agrees at 7 bases. The germline V gene has CDR1 SGDLS and CDR2 YYNGEE. The V and J ends lost 2 bases and 6 bases, in that order; junction bases with no gene match: 5. CDR3 length equals 13 residues. This CDR3 is CASSVKPGGEQYF. DNA for the CDR3: TGTGCCAGCAGCGTTAAGCCAGGGGGCGAGCAGTACTTC.

This clone has just one count. The rearrangement uses TRBV5-6 and TRBJ1-4; D not certain. Germline-derived CDR1 and CDR2 are SGHDT and YYEEEE. CDR3 length equals 16 residues. Trimming left V 4 bases short and J 3 bases short, with 16 bases between. The CDR3 coding sequence is TGTGCCAGCAGCGCCCTGAGGACTAAGTCTAATGAAAAACTGTTTTTT. Residues: CASSALRTKSNEKLFF.

The chain couples TRBV5-1 to TRBJ2-3, with D perhaps matching TRBD2 (5 bases). V gave up 0 bases and J gave up 1 base, with 12 bases separating them. This CDR3 has 16 residues. Germline V CDR1 and CDR2: SGHRS, YFSETQ. CDR3 in amino acids: CASSLAGVGRTDTQYF. The CDR3 coding sequence is TGCGCCAGCAGCTTGGCCGGGGTGGGCCGCACAGATACGCAGTATTTT.

The chain recombines TRBV7-8 with TRBJ1-4, with D tentatively TRBD1 (6 bases). Germline-derived CDR1 and CDR2 are SGHVS and FQNEAQ. The V end was cut by 5 bases, the J end by 5 bases, with 15 bases between. This CDR3 contains 15 residues. As DNA, the CDR3 is TGTGCCAGCAGCCATGCGGACAGTTCGAATGAAAAACTGTTTTTT. The encoded protein is CASSHADSSNEKLFF.

With regard to this clone: One end of the junction varies from germline; a read error may be responsible. The chain couples TRBV7-7 to TRBJ1-1, with a tentative D call TRBD1 (6 bases). CDR3 length: 13 amino acids. Germline CDR1 reads SSHAT; CDR2 reads FNYEAQ (reference sequence). CDR3: CASSLALGTEAFF. The CDR3 DNA reads TGTGCTAGCAGCTTAGCGCTCGGGACAGAAGCTTTCTTT.

The chain joins TRBV5-6 to TRBJ2-3, with TRBD1 matching over 7 bases. The trim removed 6 bases at V and 2 bases at J, leaving 6 bases unmatched. CDR1 is SGHDT and CDR2 is YYEEEE in the germline V gene. The length of the CDR3 is 14 residues. The CDR3 region is CASTEQGYTDTQYF. For the CDR3, the DNA is TGTGCCAGCACCGAACAGGGGTACACAGATACGCAGTATTTT.

V and J are TRBV6-1 and TRBJ2-6, with 15 nucleotides matching TRBD2. V was clipped by 1 base and J by 2 bases; unmatched bases: 12. Germline assignment: CDR1 MNHNS and CDR2 SASEGT. The CDR3 covers 22 residues. CDR3 amino acids: CASSEEGPGLAGGKAGANVLTF. For the CDR3, the DNA is TGTGCCAGCAGTGAAGAGGGGCCGGGACTAGCGGGAGGAAAAGCTGGGGCCAACGTCCTGACTTTC.

The chain has TRBV2 and TRBJ1-1; D is perhaps TRBD1 (5 bases). The V gene's germline CDR1 is SNHLY and CDR2 FYNNEI. This CDR3 contains 15 residues. Trimming took off 4 bases at V and 4 bases at J, with 16 bases between the two ends. DNA of the CDR3: TGTGCCAGCAGTGGGCAGGGCTGGGGTCGCACTGAAGCTTTCTTT. Encoded protein: CASSGQGWGRTEAFF. Full variable domain (remainder filled in from reference TRBV2 and TRBJ1-1): EPEVTQTPSHQVTQMGQEVILRCVPISNHLYFYWYRQILGQKVEFLVSFYNNEISEKSEIFDDQFSVERPDGSNFTLKIRSTKLEDSAMYFCASSGQGWGRTEAFFGQGTRLTVV.

This clone was seen once. J is TRBJ2-6 and V is TRBV27; D unclear. CDR1 and CDR2 from the germline V gene are MNHEY and SMNVEV (reference sequence). Trimming left V 5 bases short and J 3 bases short, with 14 bases between. The CDR3 runs to 16 residues. CDR3 in DNA: TGTGCCAGCAGTCTGCTGAATTTAAATGGGGCCAACGTCCTGACTTTC. This codes for CASSLLNLNGANVLTF.

The chain joins TRBV18 to TRBJ1-2, with 8 bases identical to TRBD1. The CDR3 totals 13 residues. CDR1 and CDR2 (germline): KGHSH, LQKENI. V lost 3 bases and J lost 3; bases outside the gene matches: 0. Here the CDR3 reads CASSPDRDYGYTF. The CDR3 DNA sequence: TGTGCCAGCTCACCGGACAGGGACTATGGCTACACCTTC.

The chain is built from TRBV2 and TRBJ2-7; TRBD2 aligns across 11 bases. Trimming took 4 bases from V and 3 from J; bases not matched to a gene: 20. The CDR3 runs to 20 residues. CDR1 and CDR2 (germline): SNHLY, FYNNEI. CDR3 DNA sequence: TGTGCCAGCAGTGTGAACCCATCTCCCCTACTAGCGGGAGTAAGCTACGAGCAGTACTTC. Translating it yields CASSVNPSPLLAGVSYEQYF.

The V call is TRBV7-9, the J call TRBJ1-2, with D possibly TRBD1 on 5 matching bases. V shed 2 bases and J shed 0 bases, with 19 bases lying between them. The CDR3 contains 18 residues. CDR1 is SEHNR, CDR2 FQNEAQ, per germline (reference sequence). The CDR3 DNA reads TGTGCCAGCAGCTTAAGGCGGGCAGGGAAGGAAGCTAACTATGGCTACACCTTC. Translating it yields CASSLRRAGKEANYGYTF. The variable domain in full, completed from reference TRBV7-9 and TRBJ1-2, reads DTGVSQNPRHKITKRGQNVTFRCDPISEHNRLYWYRQTLGQGPEFLTYFQNEAQLEKSRLLSDRFSAERPKGSFSTLEIQRTEQGDSAMYLCASSLRRAGKEANYGYTFGSGTRLTVV.

The rearrangement links TRBV2 to TRBJ2-3; 7 bases line up with TRBD2. Trimming cost V 5 bases and J 4 bases; bases outside gene matches: 9. Germline V gene data show CDR1 as SNHLY and CDR2 as FYNNEI. The length of the CDR3 is 15 residues. The CDR3 coding sequence is TGTGCCAGCAGTCCGGGACTACCCATGGCAGATACGCAGTATTTT. This translates into CASSPGLPMADTQYF.

The V gene is TRBV4-2, the J gene TRBJ2-7; D gene ambiguous. The CDR3 loop spans 16 amino acids. The ends were cut back, 0 bases at V and 3 bases at J, with 15 bases in the middle. In germline, CDR1 is LGHNA, CDR2 YNFKEQ. CDR3 protein: CASSQDRGSPGYEQYF. The CDR3 DNA reads as TGTGCCAGCAGCCAAGATCGTGGCAGCCCGGGCTACGAGCAGTACTTC.

The chain combines TRBV10-3 with TRBJ1-1; D not certain. Germline-derived CDR1 and CDR2 are ENHRY and SYGVKD. This CDR3 is 14 amino acids long. Trimming stripped 11 bases from V and 0 bases from J, with 16 bases between. CDR3 residues: CAAKQEFMNTEAFF. In DNA, the CDR3 is TGTGCCGCTAAGCAGGAGTTCATGAACACTGAAGCTTTCTTT.

This clone has just one count. The rearrangement uses TRBV12-5 and TRBJ2-2; D possibly corresponds to TRBD1 (6 bases). Germline V gene sequence: CDR1 LGHNT, CDR2 FRNRAP. This CDR3 contains 14 residues. Trimming took off 7 bases at V and 6 bases at J, with 15 bases between the two ends. This CDR3 is CASVLSRGSGELFF. CDR3 in DNA: TGTGCTAGTGTTCTTTCCAGGGGTTCCGGGGAGCTGTTTTTT.

This clone was picked up one time. The rearrangement joins TRBV27 to TRBJ2-5; TRBD1 agrees at 7 bases. V dropped 6 bases and J dropped 5; count of bases not matched to a gene: 9. CDR1 is MNHEY and CDR2 is SMNVEV in the germline V gene (reference sequence). The CDR3 contains 14 residues. CDR3 in amino acids: CASRTRQGGETQYF. CDR3 nucleotide sequence: TGTGCCAGCAGGACGCGACAGGGCGGGGAGACCCAGTACTTC.

This chain links TRBV7-9 with TRBJ2-1, with a weak D call TRBD2 (6 bases). Looked up from germline, CDR1 is SEHNR and CDR2 is FQNEAQ (reference sequence). This CDR3 has 16 amino acids. V lost 5 bases, J lost 2 bases, and 16 bases lay in between. CDR3 amino acids: CASSHGTSSPYNEQFF. As DNA, the CDR3 is TGTGCCAGCAGCCATGGGACTTCCTCCCCCTACAATGAGCAGTTCTTC.

The chain recombines TRBV19 with TRBJ1-1; TRBD1 matches at 7 bases. The V segment lost 3 bases and the J segment 4 bases; nucleotides outside the gene matches: 5. This CDR3 spans 14 amino acids. Per germline, CDR1 LNHDA and CDR2 SQIVND (reference sequence). DNA for the CDR3: TGTGCCAGTAGTATTCTACAGGGGACCACTGAAGCTTTCTTT. Residues: CASSILQGTTEAFF.

The chain has TRBV28 and TRBJ1-2; 9 bases match TRBD1. The germline V gene encodes CDR1 MDHEN and CDR2 SYDVKM. With V trimmed by 4 bases and J by 4 bases, 7 bases remained unmatched. The CDR3 consists of 15 residues. CDR3 sequence: CASSSRTGVIYGYTF. In DNA, the CDR3 is TGTGCCAGCAGTTCCAGGACAGGGGTGATCTATGGCTACACCTTC.